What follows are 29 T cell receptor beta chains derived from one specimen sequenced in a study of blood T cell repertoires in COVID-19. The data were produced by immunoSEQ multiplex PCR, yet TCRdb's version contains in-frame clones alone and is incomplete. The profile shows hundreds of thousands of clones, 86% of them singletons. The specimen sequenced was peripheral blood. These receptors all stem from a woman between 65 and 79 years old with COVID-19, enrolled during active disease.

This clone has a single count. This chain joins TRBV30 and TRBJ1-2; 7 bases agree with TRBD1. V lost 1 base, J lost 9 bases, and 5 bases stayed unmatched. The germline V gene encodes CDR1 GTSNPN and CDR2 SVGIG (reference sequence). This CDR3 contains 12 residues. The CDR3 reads CAWSGQGRSYTF. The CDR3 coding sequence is TGTGCCTGGAGTGGACAGGGAAGGAGCTACACCTTC.

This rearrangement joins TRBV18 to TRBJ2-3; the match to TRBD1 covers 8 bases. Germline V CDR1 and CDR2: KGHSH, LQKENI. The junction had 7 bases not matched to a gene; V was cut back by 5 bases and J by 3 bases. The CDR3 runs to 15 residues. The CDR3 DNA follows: TGTGCCAGCTCAGGACCTACAGGGGGGACAGATACGCAGTATTTT. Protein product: CASSGPTGGTDTQYF.

Here the CDR3 reads CASSQVGTATDTQYF. CDR3 bases: TGCGCCAGCAGCCAAGTGGGGACAGCCACAGATACGCAGTATTTT. J is TRBJ2-3 and V is TRBV4-1, with TRBD1 identical over 7 bases. Germline V gives CDR1 MGHRA, CDR2 YSYEKL. The CDR3 is 15 residues long. With V trimmed by 1 base and J by 2 bases, 3 bases remained unmatched.

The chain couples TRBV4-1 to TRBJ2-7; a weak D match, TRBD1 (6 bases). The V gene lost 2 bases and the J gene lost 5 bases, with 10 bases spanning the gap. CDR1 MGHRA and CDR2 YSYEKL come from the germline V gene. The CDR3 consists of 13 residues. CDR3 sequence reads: CASSQPRGHEQYF. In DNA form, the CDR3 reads TGCGCCAGCAGCCAACCCAGGGGCCACGAGCAGTACTTC.

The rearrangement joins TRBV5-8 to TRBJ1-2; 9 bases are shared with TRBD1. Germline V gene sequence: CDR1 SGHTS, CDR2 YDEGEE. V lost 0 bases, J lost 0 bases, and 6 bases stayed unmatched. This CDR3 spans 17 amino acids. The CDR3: CASSLGTGVWANYGYTF. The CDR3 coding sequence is TGTGCCAGCAGCTTGGGGACAGGGGTTTGGGCTAACTATGGCTACACCTTC.

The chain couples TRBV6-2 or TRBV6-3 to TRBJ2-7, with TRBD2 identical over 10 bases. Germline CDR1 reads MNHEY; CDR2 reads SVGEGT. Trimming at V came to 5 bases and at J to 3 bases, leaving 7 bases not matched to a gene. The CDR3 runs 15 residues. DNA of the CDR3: TGTGCCAGCAGTCCGCCGGGACTAGCGTACTACGAGCAGTACTTC. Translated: CASSPPGLAYYEQYF.

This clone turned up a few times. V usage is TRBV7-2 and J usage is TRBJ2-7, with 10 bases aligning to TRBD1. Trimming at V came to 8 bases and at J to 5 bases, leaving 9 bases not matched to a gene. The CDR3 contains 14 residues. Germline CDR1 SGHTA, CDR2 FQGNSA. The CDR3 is CASGSGTGANEQYF. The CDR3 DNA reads TGTGCCAGCGGGTCTGGGACAGGGGCAAACGAGCAGTACTTC.

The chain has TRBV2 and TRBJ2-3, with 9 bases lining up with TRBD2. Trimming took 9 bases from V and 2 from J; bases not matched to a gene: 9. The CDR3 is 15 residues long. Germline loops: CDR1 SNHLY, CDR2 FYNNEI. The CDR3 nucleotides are TGTGCCAGTGGAATTAGCGGGGGCCCCACAGATACGCAGTATTTT. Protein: CASGISGGPTDTQYF.

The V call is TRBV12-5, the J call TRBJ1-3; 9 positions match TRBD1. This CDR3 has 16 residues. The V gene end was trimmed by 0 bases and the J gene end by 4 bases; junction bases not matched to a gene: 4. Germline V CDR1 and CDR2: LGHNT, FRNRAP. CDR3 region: CASGLVNRGLGNTIYF. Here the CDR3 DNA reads TGTGCTAGTGGTTTGGTGAACAGGGGGCTAGGAAACACCATATATTTT.

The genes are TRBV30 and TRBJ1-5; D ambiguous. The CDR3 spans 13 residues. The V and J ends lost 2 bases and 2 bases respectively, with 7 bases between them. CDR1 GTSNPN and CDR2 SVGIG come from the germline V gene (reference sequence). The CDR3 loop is CAWSLEGNQPQHF. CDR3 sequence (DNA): TGTGCCTGGAGTTTGGAGGGCAATCAGCCCCAGCATTTT.

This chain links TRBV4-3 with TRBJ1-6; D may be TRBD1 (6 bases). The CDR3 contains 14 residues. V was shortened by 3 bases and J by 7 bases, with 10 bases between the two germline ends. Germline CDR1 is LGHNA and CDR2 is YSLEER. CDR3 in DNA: TGCGCCAGCAGCCAGGGGGACAAAAATTCACCCCTCCACTTT. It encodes CASSQGDKNSPLHF.

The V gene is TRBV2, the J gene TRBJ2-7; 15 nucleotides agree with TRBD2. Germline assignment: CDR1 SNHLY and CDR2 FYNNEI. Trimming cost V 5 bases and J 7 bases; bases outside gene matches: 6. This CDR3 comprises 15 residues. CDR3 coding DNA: TGTGCCAGCAGTCCAGGACTAGCGGGGGGGCGAGAGCAGTACTTC. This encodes CASSPGLAGGREQYF.

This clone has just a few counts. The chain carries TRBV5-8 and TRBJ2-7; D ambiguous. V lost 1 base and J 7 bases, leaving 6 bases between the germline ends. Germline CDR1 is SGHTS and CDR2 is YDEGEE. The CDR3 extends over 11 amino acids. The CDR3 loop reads CASSLKREQYF. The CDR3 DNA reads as TGTGCCAGCAGCTTGAAGAGGGAGCAGTACTTC. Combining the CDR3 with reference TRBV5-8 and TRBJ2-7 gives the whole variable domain EAGVTQSPTHLIKTRGQQATLRCSPISGHTSVYWYQQALGLGLQFLLWYDEGEERNRGNFPPRFSGRQFPNYSSELNVNALELEDSALYLCASSLKREQYFGPGTRLTVT.

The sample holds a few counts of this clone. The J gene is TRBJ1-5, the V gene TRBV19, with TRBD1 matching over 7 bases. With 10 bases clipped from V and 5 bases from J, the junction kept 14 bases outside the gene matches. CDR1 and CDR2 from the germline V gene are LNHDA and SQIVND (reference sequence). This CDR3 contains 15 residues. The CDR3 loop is CATKETTGSHQPQHF. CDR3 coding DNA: TGTGCCACCAAAGAGACGACAGGGAGCCATCAGCCCCAGCATTTT.

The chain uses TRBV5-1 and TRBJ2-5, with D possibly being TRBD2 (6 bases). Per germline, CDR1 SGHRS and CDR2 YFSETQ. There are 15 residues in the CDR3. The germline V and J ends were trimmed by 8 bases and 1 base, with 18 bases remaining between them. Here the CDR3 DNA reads TGCGCCAGTTCCGGGGGAAACGTGATCCAAGAGACCCAGTACTTC. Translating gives CASSGGNVIQETQYF.

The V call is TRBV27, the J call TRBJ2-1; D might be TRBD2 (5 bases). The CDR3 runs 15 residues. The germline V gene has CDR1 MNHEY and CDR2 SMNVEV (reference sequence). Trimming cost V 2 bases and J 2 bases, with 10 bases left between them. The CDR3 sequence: CASSLNEGPYNEQFF. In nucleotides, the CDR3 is TGTGCCAGCAGTTTAAATGAGGGCCCCTACAATGAGCAGTTCTTC.

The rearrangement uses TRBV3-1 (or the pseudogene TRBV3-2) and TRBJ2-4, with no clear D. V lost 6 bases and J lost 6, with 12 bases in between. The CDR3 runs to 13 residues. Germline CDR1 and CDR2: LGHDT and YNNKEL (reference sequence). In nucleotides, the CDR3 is TGTGCCAGCAGGGGCAACACCGGAAACATTCAGTACTTC. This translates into CASRGNTGNIQYF.

The CDR3 loop reads CAGAGLAGGETQYF. DNA of the CDR3: TGTGCCGGCGCAGGACTAGCGGGCGGAGAGACCCAGTACTTC. The chain has TRBV2 and TRBJ2-5; the match to TRBD2 covers 11 bases. The CDR3 extends over 14 amino acids. From germline, CDR1 is SNHLY and CDR2 FYNNEI. V gave up 11 bases and J gave up 4 bases; unmatched junction bases: 9.

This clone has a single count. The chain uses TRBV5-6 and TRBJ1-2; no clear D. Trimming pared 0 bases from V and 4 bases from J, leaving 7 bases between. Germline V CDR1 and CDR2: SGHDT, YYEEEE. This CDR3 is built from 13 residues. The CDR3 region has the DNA TGTGCCAGCAGCTTGGAGACGGGCTATGGCTACACCTTC. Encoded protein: CASSLETGYGYTF. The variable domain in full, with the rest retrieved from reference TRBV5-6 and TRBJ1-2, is DAGVTQSPTHLIKTRGQQVTLRCSPKSGHDTVSWYQQALGQGPQFIFQYYEEEERQRGNFPDRFSGHQFPNYSSELNVNALLLGDSALYLCASSLETGYGYTFGSGTRLTVV.

The CDR3 bases are TGTGCCACCAGCAGAAAGTTTACCCAGGGTATTTACTCTGGAAACACCATATATTTT. Translating gives CATSRKFTQGIYSGNTIYF. V and J are TRBV15 and TRBJ1-3; TRBD1 might be the D (5 bases). The CDR3 totals 19 residues. The V gene's germline CDR1 is LNHNV and CDR2 YYDKDF (reference sequence). Deletions cut 2 bases from V and 0 bases from J, with 20 bases between.

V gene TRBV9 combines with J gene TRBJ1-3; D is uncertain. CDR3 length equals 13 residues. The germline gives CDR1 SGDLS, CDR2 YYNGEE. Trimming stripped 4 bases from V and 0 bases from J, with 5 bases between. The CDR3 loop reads CASSSNSGNTIYF. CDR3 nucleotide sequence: TGTGCCAGCAGCTCAAACTCTGGAAACACCATATATTTT.

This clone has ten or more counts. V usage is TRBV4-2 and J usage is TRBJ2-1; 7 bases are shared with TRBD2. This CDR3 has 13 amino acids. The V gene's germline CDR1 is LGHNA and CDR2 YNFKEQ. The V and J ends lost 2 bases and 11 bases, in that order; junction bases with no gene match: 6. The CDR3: CASSQRAGEQQFF. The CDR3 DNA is TGTGCCAGCAGCCAACGTGCGGGGGAACAGCAGTTCTTC.

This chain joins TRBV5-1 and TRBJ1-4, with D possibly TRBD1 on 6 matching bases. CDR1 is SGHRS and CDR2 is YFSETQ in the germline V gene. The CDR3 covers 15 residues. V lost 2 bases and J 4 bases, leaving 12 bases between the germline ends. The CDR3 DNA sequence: TGCGCCAGCAGCTTACAGGGAGCCTATAATGAAAAACTGTTTTTT. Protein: CASSLQGAYNEKLFF.

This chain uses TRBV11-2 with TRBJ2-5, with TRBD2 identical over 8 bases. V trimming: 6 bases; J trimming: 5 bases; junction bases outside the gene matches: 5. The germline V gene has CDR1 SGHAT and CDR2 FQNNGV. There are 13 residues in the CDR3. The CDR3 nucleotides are TGTGCCAGCAGGACCGGACTAGCTGAGACCCAGTACTTC. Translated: CASRTGLAETQYF.

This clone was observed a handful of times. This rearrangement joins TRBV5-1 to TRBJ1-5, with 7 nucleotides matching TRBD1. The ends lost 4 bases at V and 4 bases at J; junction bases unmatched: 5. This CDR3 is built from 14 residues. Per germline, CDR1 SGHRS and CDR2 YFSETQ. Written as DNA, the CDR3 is TGCGCCAGCAGCCCAACGACAGGGAATCAGCCCCAGCATTTT. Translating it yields CASSPTTGNQPQHF.

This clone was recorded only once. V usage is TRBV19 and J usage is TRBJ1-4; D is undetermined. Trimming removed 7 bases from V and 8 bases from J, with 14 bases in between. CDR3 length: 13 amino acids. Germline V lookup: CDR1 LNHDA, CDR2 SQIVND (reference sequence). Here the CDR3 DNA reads TGTGCCAGTAAAGAGACACAAAGAGAAAAACTGTTTTTT. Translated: CASKETQREKLFF.

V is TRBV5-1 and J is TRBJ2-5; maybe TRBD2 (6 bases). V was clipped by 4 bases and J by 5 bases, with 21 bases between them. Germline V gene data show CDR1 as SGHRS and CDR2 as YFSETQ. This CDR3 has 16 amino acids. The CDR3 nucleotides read TGCGCCAGCAGCCCAGGACGGGGAGGCCTTGGGGAGACCCAGTACTTC. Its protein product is CASSPGRGGLGETQYF.

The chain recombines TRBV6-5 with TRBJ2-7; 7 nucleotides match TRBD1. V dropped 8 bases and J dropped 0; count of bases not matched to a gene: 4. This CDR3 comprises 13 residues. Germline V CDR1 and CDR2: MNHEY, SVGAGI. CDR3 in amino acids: CASLGQSSYEQYF. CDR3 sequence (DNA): TGTGCCAGCTTGGGACAGTCCTCCTACGAGCAGTACTTC.

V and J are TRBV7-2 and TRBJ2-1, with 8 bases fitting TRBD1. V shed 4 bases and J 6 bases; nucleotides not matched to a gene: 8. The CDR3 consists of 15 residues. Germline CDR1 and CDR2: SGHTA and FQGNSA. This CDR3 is CASSWEDRVANEQFF. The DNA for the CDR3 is TGTGCCAGCAGCTGGGAGGACAGGGTAGCCAATGAGCAGTTCTTC.